This is a list of T cell receptor beta chains from one sample in a study of shared clonotypes between healthy human individuals. Produced via immunoSEQ multiplex PCR; TCRdb's table is partial and in-frame only. The sample shows some 1 million clones, about 74% of them seen only once. Sequencing used memory CD4+ T cells sorted from blood. Source of these receptors: a man aged 18 to 30 in good health. Each CDR3 is given with its conserved first and last residue. The D gene is left open where the match is weak. Clone size, where shown, is once, few, many, or a class for clones that have expanded.

size: .
V: TRBV7-3
J: TRBJ1-1
D: TRBD1
CDR3: CASSLGGTGSTEAFF
DNA: TGTGCCAGCAGCTTAGGCGGGACAGGGTCGACTGAAGCTTTCTTT

size: .
V: TRBV5-1
J: TRBJ2-7
D: .
CDR3: CASSLRGTPIYEQYF
DNA: TGCGCCAGCAGCTTGAGAGGGACCCCTATCTACGAGCAGTACTTC

size: .
V: TRBV29-1
J: TRBJ1-2
D: .
CDR3: CSVVGAGDYGYTF
DNA: TGCAGCGTTGTTGGGGCGGGCGACTATGGCTACACCTTC

size: .
V: TRBV21-1
J: TRBJ1-5
D: .
CDR3: CASSKGDSKCNQPQHF
DNA: TGTGCCAGCAGCAAAGGCGACAGCAAATGCAATCAGCCCCAGCATTTT

size: .
V: TRBV19
J: TRBJ2-7
D: TRBD1
CDR3: CASSRQGVQYF
DNA: TGTGCCAGTAGTAGACAGGGAGTGCAGTACTTC

size: .
V: TRBV2
J: TRBJ1-3
D: TRBD1
CDR3: CASSGRGSSGNTIYF
DNA: TGTGCCAGCAGTGGCAGGGGGAGCTCTGGAAACACCATATATTTT

size: once
V: TRBV19
J: TRBJ2-1
D: TRBD1
CDR3: CASSPRTGPPYNEQFF
DNA: TGTGCCAGTAGTCCAAGGACAGGTCCTCCCTACAATGAGCAGTTCTTC

size: .
V: TRBV5-6
J: TRBJ2-3
D: TRBD2
CDR3: CASSLFGLAGVLDTQYF
DNA: TGTGCCAGCAGCTTGTTCGGGCTAGCGGGGGTTTTAGATACGCAGTATTTT

size: .
V: TRBV19
J: TRBJ1-2
D: .
CDR3: CASSPSGPGGGYTF
DNA: TGTGCCAGTAGTCCCTCCGGGCCCGGAGGCGGCTACACCTTC

size: .
V: TRBV7-9
J: TRBJ1-4
D: .
CDR3: CASSLLTNEKLFF
DNA: TGTGCCAGCAGCTTATTGACTAATGAAAAACTGTTTTTT

size: few
V: TRBV18
J: TRBJ1-3
D: .
CDR3: CASSPPQTGGNTIYF
DNA: TGTGCCAGCTCACCTCCCCAAACAGGGGGAAACACCATATATTTT

size: .
V: TRBV6-6
J: TRBJ1-1
D: .
CDR3: CASTLGQSERNTEAFF
DNA: TGTGCCAGCACCCTGGGGCAGTCAGAGAGAAACACTGAAGCTTTCTTT

size: .
V: TRBV5-5
J: TRBJ2-7
D: .
CDR3: CASSLGMGPEQYF
DNA: TGTGCCAGCAGCTTGGGGATGGGCCCCGAGCAGTACTTC

size: .
V: TRBV7-9
J: TRBJ1-3
D: TRBD1
CDR3: CASSRGQGNGNTIYF
DNA: TGTGCCAGCAGCCGGGGACAGGGTAATGGAAACACCATATATTTT

size: .
V: TRBV6-5
J: TRBJ2-7
D: TRBD2
CDR3: CASSSALGGTYEQYF
DNA: TGTGCCAGCAGTTCGGCACTGGGGGGGACCTACGAGCAGTACTTC

size: .
V: TRBV5-1
J: TRBJ1-1
D: .
CDR3: CASSAVLGQSGAAFF
DNA: TGCGCCAGCAGCGCGGTCCTTGGACAGAGTGGAGCAGCTTTCTTT

size: .
V: TRBV7-2
J: TRBJ2-4
D: TRBD2
CDR3: CASSSSGRSLRNIQYF
DNA: TGTGCCAGCAGTTCTAGCGGGAGGTCTCTACGAAACATTCAGTACTTC

size: .
V: TRBV6-6
J: TRBJ1-4
D: .
CDR3: CASSWHLTGEKLFF
DNA: TGTGCCAGCAGTTGGCACCTCACGGGTGAAAAACTGTTTTTT

size: many
V: TRBV10-3
J: TRBJ2-7
D: TRBD1
CDR3: CAAHQGAGEQYF
DNA: TGTGCCGCACACCAGGGGGCCGGCGAGCAGTACTTC

size: .
V: TRBV7-8
J: TRBJ1-3
D: .
CDR3: CASSLSGGSGNTIYF
DNA: TGTGCCAGCAGCTTGAGTGGAGGGTCTGGAAACACCATATATTTT

size: .
V: TRBV30
J: TRBJ2-7
D: .
CDR3: CAWSAGDLYEQYF
DNA: TGTGCCTGGAGTGCGGGGGACCTCTACGAGCAGTACTTC

size: .
V: TRBV5-1
J: TRBJ2-3
D: TRBD2
CDR3: CASSSRTSGGTDTQYF
DNA: TGCGCCAGCAGCTCAAGGACTAGCGGGGGTACAGATACGCAGTATTTT

size: once
V: TRBV2
J: TRBJ2-3
D: .
CDR3: CASSEALRDTQYF
DNA: TGTGCCAGCAGTGAAGCGCTTCGGGATACGCAGTATTTT

size: .
V: TRBV27
J: TRBJ1-2
D: .
CDR3: CASSFIRGQGYGYTF
DNA: TGTGCCAGCAGTTTTATTAGAGGCCAGGGCTATGGCTACACCTTC

size: few
V: TRBV28
J: TRBJ2-7
D: .
CDR3: CASSTVTYEQYF
DNA: TGTGCCAGCAGTACGGTAACCTACGAGCAGTACTTC

size: few
V: TRBV9
J: TRBJ1-2
D: TRBD1
CDR3: CASSVSGTAGYTF
DNA: TGTGCCAGCAGCGTATCAGGGACAGCCGGCTACACCTTC

size: once
V: TRBV5-4
J: TRBJ2-7
D: TRBD2
CDR3: CASRFSGSHEQYF
DNA: TGTGCCAGCAGATTTAGCGGGAGCCACGAGCAGTACTTC

size: .
V: TRBV7-3
J: TRBJ2-2
D: .
CDR3: CASSLRAAVPGELFF
DNA: TGTGCCAGCAGCTTAAGAGCGGCGGTCCCCGGGGAGCTGTTTTTT

size: .
V: TRBV12-5
J: TRBJ2-7
D: TRBD2
CDR3: CASGLAPLNPFRQEREWYEQYF
DNA: TGTGCTAGTGGTTTGGCTCCTCTGAACCCCTTTAGACAGGAGCGGGAGTGGTACGAGCAGTACTTC

size: .
V: TRBV6-5
J: TRBJ1-1
D: .
CDR3: CASSRSGSPEAFF
DNA: TGTGCCAGCAGCCGATCAGGGTCCCCTGAAGCTTTCTTT

size: .
V: TRBV5-1
J: TRBJ1-2
D: .
CDR3: CASSQGGIYGYTF
DNA: TGCGCCAGCAGCCAGGGCGGGATCTATGGCTACACCTTC

size: once
V: TRBV10-3
J: TRBJ2-3
D: TRBD1
CDR3: CAIRQSGQGKDTQYF
DNA: TGTGCCATCAGGCAATCTGGACAGGGCAAAGATACGCAGTATTTT

size: .
V: TRBV7-6
J: TRBJ2-7
D: TRBD2
CDR3: CASSFRGAGVPSSEQYF
DNA: TGTGCCAGCAGCTTCCGAGGTGCGGGAGTTCCGTCTAGCGAGCAGTACTTC

size: .
V: TRBV28
J: TRBJ2-7
D: TRBD1
CDR3: CASSIDPGQGPYEQYF
DNA: TGTGCCAGCAGCATCGATCCGGGACAGGGCCCCTACGAGCAGTACTTC

size: few
V: TRBV7-2
J: TRBJ1-6
D: .
CDR3: CASSFGEFGSPLHF
DNA: TGTGCCAGCAGCTTTGGGGAGTTTGGATCACCCCTCCACTTT

size: .
V: TRBV28
J: TRBJ1-4
D: .
CDR3: CASSGSGGGTNEKLFF
DNA: TGTGCCAGCAGTGGGTCCGGGGGGGGAACTAATGAAAAACTGTTTTTT

size: .
V: TRBV7-9
J: TRBJ1-4
D: TRBD1
CDR3: CASSPRDRAGTNEKLFF
DNA: TGTGCCAGCAGCCCTAGGGACAGGGCAGGGACTAATGAAAAACTGTTTTTT

size: few
V: TRBV7-9
J: TRBJ1-5
D: .
CDR3: CASSLVRAASNQPQHF
DNA: TGTGCCAGCAGCTTAGTTAGGGCAGCGTCGAATCAGCCCCAGCATTTT

size: .
V: TRBV9
J: TRBJ2-5
D: TRBD1
CDR3: CASRRGQGVGETQYF
DNA: TGTGCCAGCAGGAGGGGACAGGGAGTGGGGGAGACCCAGTACTTC

size: .
V: TRBV11-2
J: TRBJ2-5
D: TRBD1
CDR3: CASSPQGTAQETQYF
DNA: TGTGCCAGCAGCCCACAAGGGACAGCACAAGAGACCCAGTACTTC

size: .
V: TRBV19
J: TRBJ1-5
D: .
CDR3: CASSMGAGRSNQPQHF
DNA: TGTGCCAGTAGTATGGGGGCGGGGAGAAGCAATCAGCCCCAGCATTTT

size: .
V: TRBV9
J: TRBJ2-5
D: .
CDR3: CASSAHQETQYF
DNA: TGTGCCAGCAGCGCCCACCAAGAGACCCAGTACTTC

size: .
V: TRBV27
J: TRBJ2-7
D: .
CDR3: CASSFTTASSYEQYF
DNA: TGTGCCAGCAGTTTTACGACAGCCAGCTCCTACGAGCAGTACTTC

size: .
V: TRBV11-2
J: TRBJ2-5
D: .
CDR3: CASSQNAGTQYF
DNA: TGTGCCAGCAGTCAAAATGCTGGGACCCAGTACTTC

size: .
V: TRBV7-7
J: TRBJ2-2
D: .
CDR3: CASSQEPTGELFF
DNA: TGTGCTAGCAGTCAAGAGCCCACCGGGGAGCTGTTTTTT

size: .
V: TRBV27
J: TRBJ1-2
D: .
CDR3: CASSSTTWGSYGYTF
DNA: TGTGCCAGCAGTTCGACGACTTGGGGCTCCTATGGCTACACCTTC

size: many
V: TRBV6-6
J: TRBJ1-5
D: .
CDR3: CASSIPRGMDNQPQHF
DNA: TGTGCCAGCAGCATACCCCGGGGGATGGACAATCAGCCCCAGCATTTT

size: .
V: TRBV7-2
J: TRBJ2-1
D: .
CDR3: CASSLVQLKTNEQFF
DNA: TGTGCCAGCAGCTTAGTCCAGCTCAAGACAAATGAGCAGTTCTTC

size: many
V: TRBV5-1
J: TRBJ2-1
D: TRBD2
CDR3: CASSSGLAGGLSIYNEQFF
DNA: TGCGCCAGCAGCTCAGGACTAGCGGGGGGCCTGTCAATCTACAATGAGCAGTTCTTC

size: .
V: TRBV5-1
J: TRBJ2-1
D: TRBD2
CDR3: CASSPTILAGVLNEQFF
DNA: TGCGCCAGCAGCCCCACGATACTAGCGGGAGTACTTAATGAGCAGTTCTTC

size: .
V: TRBV18
J: TRBJ2-2
D: .
CDR3: CASSPSGGTNTGELFF
DNA: TGTGCCAGCTCACCTTCGGGCGGAACGAACACCGGGGAGCTGTTTTTT

size: once
V: TRBV2
J: TRBJ2-3
D: .
CDR3: CASGRPTVSTDTQYF
DNA: TGTGCCAGCGGCCGTCCTACAGTTAGCACAGATACGCAGTATTTT

size: .
V: TRBV30
J: TRBJ2-7
D: .
CDR3: CAWAMTGSGYEQYF
DNA: TGTGCCTGGGCGATGACAGGATCGGGCTACGAGCAGTACTTC

size: .
V: TRBV19
J: TRBJ1-2
D: .
CDR3: CASSGGTNYGYTF
DNA: TGTGCCAGTAGTGGGGGAACAAACTATGGCTACACCTTC

size: few
V: TRBV19
J: TRBJ1-2
D: .
CDR3: CASSVNRARYGYTF
DNA: TGTGCCAGTAGTGTAAACAGGGCCCGGTATGGCTACACCTTC

size: .
V: TRBV4-3
J: TRBJ2-5
D: TRBD2
CDR3: CASSQDALAGRGQETQYF
DNA: TGCGCCAGCAGCCAAGATGCCCTAGCGGGAAGGGGACAAGAGACCCAGTACTTC

size: few
V: TRBV19
J: TRBJ1-2
D: TRBD1
CDR3: CASSVRQGATGYTF
DNA: TGTGCCAGTAGTGTCCGACAGGGGGCGACAGGCTACACCTTC

size: .
V: TRBV5-1
J: TRBJ2-3
D: .
CDR3: CASNLGQGGADTQYF
DNA: TGCGCCAGCAATCTCGGGCAGGGCGGCGCAGATACGCAGTATTTT

size: .
V: TRBV7-9
J: TRBJ2-7
D: TRBD1
CDR3: CASSRTGGSYEQYF
DNA: TGTGCCAGCAGCCGGACAGGGGGATCCTACGAGCAGTACTTC